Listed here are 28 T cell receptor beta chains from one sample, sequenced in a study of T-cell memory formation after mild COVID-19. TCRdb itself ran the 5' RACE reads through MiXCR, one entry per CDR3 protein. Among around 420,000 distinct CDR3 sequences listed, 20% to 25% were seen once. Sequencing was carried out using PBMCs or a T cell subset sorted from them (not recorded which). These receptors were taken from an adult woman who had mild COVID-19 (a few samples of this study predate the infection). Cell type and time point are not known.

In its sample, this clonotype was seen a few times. The CDR3 sequence: CASSLGGALTEAFF. DNA of the CDR3: TGTGCCAGCAGTTTAGGAGGGGCCCTCACTGAAGCTTTCTTT. V usage is TRBV12-3 or TRBV12-4 and J usage is TRBJ1-1; TRBD1 might be the D (5 bases). Between the trimmed V and J ends, which lost 1 base and 4 bases, there was a span of 10 bases. The CDR3 spans 14 residues.

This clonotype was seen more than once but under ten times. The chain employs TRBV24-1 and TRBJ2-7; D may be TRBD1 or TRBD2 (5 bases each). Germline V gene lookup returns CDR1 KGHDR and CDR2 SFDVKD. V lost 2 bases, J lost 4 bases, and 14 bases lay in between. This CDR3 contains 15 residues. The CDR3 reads CATSDSRDLRYEQYF. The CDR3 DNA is TGTGCCACCAGTGATTCTCGGGACCTGCGATACGAGCAGTACTTC.

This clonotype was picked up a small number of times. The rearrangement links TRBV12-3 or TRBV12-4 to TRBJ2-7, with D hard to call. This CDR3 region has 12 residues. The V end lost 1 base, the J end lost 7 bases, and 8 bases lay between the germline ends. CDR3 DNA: TGTGCCAGCAGTTTAGGGGCTGGGGAGCAGTACTTC. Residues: CASSLGAGEQYF.

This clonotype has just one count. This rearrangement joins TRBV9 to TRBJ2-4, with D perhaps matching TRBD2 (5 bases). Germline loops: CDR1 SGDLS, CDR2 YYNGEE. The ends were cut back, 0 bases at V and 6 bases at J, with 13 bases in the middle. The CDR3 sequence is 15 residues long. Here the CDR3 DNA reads TGTGCCAGCAGCGTAGATTCCGGGGATGGAAACATTCAGTACTTC. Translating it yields CASSVDSGDGNIQYF.

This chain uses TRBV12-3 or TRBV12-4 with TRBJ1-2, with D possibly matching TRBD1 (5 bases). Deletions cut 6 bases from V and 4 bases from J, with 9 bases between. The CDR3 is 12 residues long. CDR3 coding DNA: TGTGCCAGCAGAACAGACAGCTATGGCTACACCTTC. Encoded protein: CASRTDSYGYTF.

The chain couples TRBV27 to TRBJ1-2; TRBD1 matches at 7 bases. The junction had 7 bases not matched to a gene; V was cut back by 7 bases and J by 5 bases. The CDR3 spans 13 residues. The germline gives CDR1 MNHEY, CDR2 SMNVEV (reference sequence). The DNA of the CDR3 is TGTGCCAGCACCGACAGGGAGGGATATGGCTACACCTTC. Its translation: CASTDREGYGYTF.

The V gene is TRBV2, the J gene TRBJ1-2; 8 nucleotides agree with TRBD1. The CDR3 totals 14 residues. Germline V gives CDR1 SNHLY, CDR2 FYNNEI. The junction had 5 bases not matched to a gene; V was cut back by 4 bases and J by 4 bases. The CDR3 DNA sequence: TGTGCCAGCAGTGGTGGACAGGGAGGCTATGGCTACACCTTC. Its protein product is CASSGGQGGYGYTF. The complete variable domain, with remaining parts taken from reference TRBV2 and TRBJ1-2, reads EPEVTQTPSHQVTQMGQEVILRCVPISNHLYFYWYRQILGQKVEFLVSFYNNEISEKSEIFDDQFSVERPDGSNFTLKIRSTKLEDSAMYFCASSGGQGGYGYTFGSGTRLTVV.

CDR3: CAWATSSTDTQYF. The CDR3 region has the DNA TGTGCCTGGGCGACCTCTAGCACAGATACGCAGTATTTT. V is TRBV30 and J is TRBJ2-3; unclear D gene. Trimming pared 5 bases from V and 0 bases from J, leaving 9 bases between. The CDR3 extends over 13 amino acids. Per germline, CDR1 GTSNPN and CDR2 SVGIG (reference sequence).

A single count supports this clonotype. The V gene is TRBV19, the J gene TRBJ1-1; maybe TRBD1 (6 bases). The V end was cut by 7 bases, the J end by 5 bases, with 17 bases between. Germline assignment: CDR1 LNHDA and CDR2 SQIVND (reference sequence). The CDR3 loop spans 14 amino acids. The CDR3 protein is CASKETGIKTEAFF. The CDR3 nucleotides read TGTGCCAGTAAGGAGACAGGAATTAAAACTGAAGCTTTCTTT. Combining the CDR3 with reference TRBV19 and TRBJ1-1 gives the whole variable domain DGGITQSPKYLFRKEGQNVTLSCEQNLNHDAMYWYRQDPGQGLRLIYYSQIVNDFQKGDIAEGYSVSREKKESFPLTVTSAQKNPTAFYLCASKETGIKTEAFFGQGTRLTVV.

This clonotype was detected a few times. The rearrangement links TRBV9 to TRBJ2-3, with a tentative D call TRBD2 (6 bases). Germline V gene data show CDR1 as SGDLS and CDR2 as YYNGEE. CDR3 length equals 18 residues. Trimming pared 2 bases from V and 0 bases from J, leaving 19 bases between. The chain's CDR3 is CASSVIQAGGESTDTQYF. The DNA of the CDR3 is TGTGCCAGCAGCGTGATACAAGCTGGAGGGGAGAGCACAGATACGCAGTATTTT.

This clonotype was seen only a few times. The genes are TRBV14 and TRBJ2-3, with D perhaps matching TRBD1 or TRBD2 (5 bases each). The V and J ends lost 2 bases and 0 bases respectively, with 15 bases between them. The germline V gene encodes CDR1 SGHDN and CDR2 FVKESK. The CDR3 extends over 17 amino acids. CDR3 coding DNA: TGTGCCAGCAGCCAATATACCGGGACCGCGAGCACAGATACGCAGTATTTT. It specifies CASSQYTGTASTDTQYF.

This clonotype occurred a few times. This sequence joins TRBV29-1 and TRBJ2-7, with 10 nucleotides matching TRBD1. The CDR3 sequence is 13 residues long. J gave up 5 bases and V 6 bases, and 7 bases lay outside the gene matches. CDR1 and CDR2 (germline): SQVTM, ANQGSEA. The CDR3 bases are TGCAGCGTGCCGGGACAGGGGTCTGACGAGCAGTACTTC. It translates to CSVPGQGSDEQYF.

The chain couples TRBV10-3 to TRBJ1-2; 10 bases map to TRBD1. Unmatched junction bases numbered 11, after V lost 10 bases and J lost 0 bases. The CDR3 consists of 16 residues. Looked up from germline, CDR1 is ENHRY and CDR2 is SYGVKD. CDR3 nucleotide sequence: TGTGCCACCACCACGGGACAGGGGTATACTAACTATGGCTACACCTTC. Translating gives CATTTGQGYTNYGYTF.

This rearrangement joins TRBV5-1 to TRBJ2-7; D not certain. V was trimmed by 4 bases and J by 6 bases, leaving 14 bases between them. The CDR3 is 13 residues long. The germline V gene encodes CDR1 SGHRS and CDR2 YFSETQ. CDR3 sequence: CASSTDNGLEQYF. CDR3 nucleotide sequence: TGCGCCAGCAGCACAGATAATGGGCTCGAGCAGTACTTC.

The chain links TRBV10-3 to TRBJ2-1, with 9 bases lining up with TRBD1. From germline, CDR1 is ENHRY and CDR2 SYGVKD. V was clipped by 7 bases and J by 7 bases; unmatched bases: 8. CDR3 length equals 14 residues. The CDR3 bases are TGTGCCATCAACAGTCCCGGGACAGGGAATGAGCAGTTCTTC. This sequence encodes CAINSPGTGNEQFF.

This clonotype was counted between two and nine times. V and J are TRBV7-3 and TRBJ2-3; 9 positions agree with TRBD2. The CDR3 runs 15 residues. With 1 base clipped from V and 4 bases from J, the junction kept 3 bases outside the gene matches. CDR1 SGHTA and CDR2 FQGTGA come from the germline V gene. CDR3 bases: TGTGCCAGCAGCTTAAGGCGGGGGGGTCCAGATACGCAGTATTTT. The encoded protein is CASSLRRGGPDTQYF. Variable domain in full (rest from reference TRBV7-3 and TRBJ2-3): GAGVSQTPSNKVTEKGKYVELRCDPISGHTALYWYRQSLGQGPEFLIYFQGTGAADDSGLPNDRFFAVRPEGSVSTLKIQRTERGDSAVYLCASSLRRGGPDTQYFGPGTRLTVL.

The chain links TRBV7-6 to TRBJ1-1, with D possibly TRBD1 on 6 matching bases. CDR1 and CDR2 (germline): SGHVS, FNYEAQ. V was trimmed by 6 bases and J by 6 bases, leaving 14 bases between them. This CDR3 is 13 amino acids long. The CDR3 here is CASRLNRVSEAFF. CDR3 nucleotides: TGTGCCAGCAGGCTCAACAGGGTCTCTGAAGCTTTCTTT.

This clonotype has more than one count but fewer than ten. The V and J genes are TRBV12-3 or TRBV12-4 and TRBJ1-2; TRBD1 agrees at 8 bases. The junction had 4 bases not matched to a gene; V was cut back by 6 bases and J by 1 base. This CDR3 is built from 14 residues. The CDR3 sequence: CASSRDRNNYGYTF. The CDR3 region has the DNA TGTGCCAGCAGCCGGGACAGGAATAACTATGGCTACACCTTC.

In DNA form, the CDR3 reads TGTGCCAGCAGCTTGACAGGGTCACGGAATGAGCAGTTCTTC. Its translation: CASSLTGSRNEQFF. V and J are TRBV5-5 and TRBJ2-1; maybe TRBD1 (6 bases). This CDR3 comprises 14 residues. From germline, CDR1 is SGHKS and CDR2 YYEKEE (reference sequence). The germline V and J ends were trimmed by 1 base and 7 bases, with 12 bases remaining between them.

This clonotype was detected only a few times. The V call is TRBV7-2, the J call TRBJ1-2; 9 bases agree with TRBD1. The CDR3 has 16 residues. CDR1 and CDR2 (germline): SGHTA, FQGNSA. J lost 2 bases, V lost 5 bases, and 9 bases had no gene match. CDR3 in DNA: TGTGCCAGCAGCAAAGGACAGGGGAGCGTCAACTATGGCTACACCTTC. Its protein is CASSKGQGSVNYGYTF.

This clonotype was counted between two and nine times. The CDR3 DNA follows: TGCGCCAGCAGCTTGGTGGGGAAAGGGACCTACGAGCAGTACTTC. Translating it yields CASSLVGKGTYEQYF. The chain combines TRBV5-1 with TRBJ2-7; D remains unclear. With 0 bases removed from V and 2 bases from J, the gap between germline ends came to 12 bases. The CDR3 loop spans 15 amino acids. Germline V gene sequence: CDR1 SGHRS, CDR2 YFSETQ. The full variable domain, completed using reference TRBV5-1 and TRBJ2-7, is KAGVTQTPRYLIKTRGQQVTLSCSPISGHRSVSWYQQTPGQGLQFLFEYFSETQRNKGNFPGRFSGRQFSNSRSEMNVSTLELGDSALYLCASSLVGKGTYEQYFGPGTRLTVT.

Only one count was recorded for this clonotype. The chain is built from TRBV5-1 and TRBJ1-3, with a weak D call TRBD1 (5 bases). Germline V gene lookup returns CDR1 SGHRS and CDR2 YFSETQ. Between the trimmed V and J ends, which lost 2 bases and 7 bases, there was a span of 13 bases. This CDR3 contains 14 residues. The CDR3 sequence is CASSFDGTRNTIYF. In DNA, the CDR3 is TGCGCCAGCAGCTTTGACGGGACGAGGAACACCATATATTTT.

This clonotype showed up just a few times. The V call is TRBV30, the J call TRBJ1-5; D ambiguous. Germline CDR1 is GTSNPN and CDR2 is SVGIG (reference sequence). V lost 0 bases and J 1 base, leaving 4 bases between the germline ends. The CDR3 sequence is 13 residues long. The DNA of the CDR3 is TGTGCCTGGAGTGTACAGAGCAATCAGCCCCAGCATTTT. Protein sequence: CAWSVQSNQPQHF.

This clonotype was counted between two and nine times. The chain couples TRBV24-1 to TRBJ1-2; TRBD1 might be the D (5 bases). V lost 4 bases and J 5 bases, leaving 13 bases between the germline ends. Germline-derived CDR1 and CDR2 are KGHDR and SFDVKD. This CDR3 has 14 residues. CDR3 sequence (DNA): TGTGCCACCAGTGAACCGGGACGGCCATATGGCTACACCTTC. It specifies CATSEPGRPYGYTF.

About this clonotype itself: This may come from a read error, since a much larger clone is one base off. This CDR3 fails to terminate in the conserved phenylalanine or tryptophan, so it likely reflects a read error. CDR3: CATSRYQETQYL. CDR3 in DNA: TGTGCCACCAGCAGGTACCAAGAGACCCAGTACTTA. This chain uses TRBV15 with TRBJ2-5; D call uncertain. In germline, CDR1 is LNHNV, CDR2 YYDKDF (reference sequence). The CDR3 is made up of 12 amino acids. V was pared by 3 bases and J by 0 bases, with 2 bases between.

As DNA, the CDR3 is TGTGCCAGCAGATATAGGGCCGCCGCGAACACCGGGGAGCTGTTTTTT. This encodes CASRYRAAANTGELFF. The chain couples TRBV7-2 to TRBJ2-2; D is undetermined. CDR3 length: 16 residues. Germline V gives CDR1 SGHTA, CDR2 FQGNSA. V shed 6 bases and J shed 0 bases, with 14 bases lying between them.

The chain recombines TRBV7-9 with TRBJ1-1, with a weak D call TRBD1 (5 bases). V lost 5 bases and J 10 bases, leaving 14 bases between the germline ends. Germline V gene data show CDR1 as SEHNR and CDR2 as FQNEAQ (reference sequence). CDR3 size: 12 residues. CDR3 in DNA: TGTGCCAGCAGCATTGAAGGGGCTGCAGCTTTCTTT. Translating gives CASSIEGAAAFF.

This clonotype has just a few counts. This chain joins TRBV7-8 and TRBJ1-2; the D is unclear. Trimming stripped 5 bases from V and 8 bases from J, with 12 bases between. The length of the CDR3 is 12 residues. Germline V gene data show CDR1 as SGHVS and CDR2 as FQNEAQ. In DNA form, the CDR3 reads TGTGCCAGCAGCAAAACCCAGATCGGCTACACCTTC. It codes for CASSKTQIGYTF.